This T cell receptor (beta chain) is from a study of shared clonotypes between healthy human individuals. Only in-frame clones appear in the TCRdb table, and some are missing; sequencing was by immunoSEQ multiplex PCR. The sample lists 400,000 to 550,000 clones, about 80% occurring once. This clone was detected a few times. The sequenced material came from PBMCs. This receptor was identified in a woman aged 40 to 49 in good health. Some clones in this sample may be carry-over from other donors' samples.

In DNA form, the CDR3 reads TGTGCCAGCAGCTTAGACGGCGGGAGAGGGGATACGCAGTATTTT. The encoded protein is CASSLDGGRGDTQYF. This chain links TRBV7-9 with TRBJ2-3; 7 bases are a match to TRBD2. J lost 6 bases, V lost 1 base, and 7 bases had no gene match. CDR1 SEHNR and CDR2 FQNEAQ come from the germline V gene (reference sequence). The CDR3 extends over 15 amino acids.